Below are 24 T cell receptor beta chains sequenced from a single sample in a study of blood T cell repertoires in COVID-19 (dated by TCRdb to 2018 to 2020). Library creation used the immunoSEQ multiplex PCR assay. TCRdb stores this immuneACCESS table with in-frame sequences only. Part of the clones is absent; in the studies checked, under half of the shortfall reflects unresolved V genes, and no reason is known for the rest. Present in this sample are more than 150,000 clones, 75% to 85% of which were seen just once. 10% to 15% of the sample belongs to the ten largest clones. Sequencing was done on a sample of PBMCs or T cells enriched from blood (not recorded which). All receptors come from a man aged 40-49 years who had recovered from COVID-19.

The chain recombines TRBV5-1 with TRBJ2-3, with D maybe TRBD2 (7 bases). Germline assignment: CDR1 SGHRS and CDR2 YFSETQ. The CDR3 spans 15 residues. V lost 4 bases and J lost 5, with 17 bases in between. The CDR3 region is CASSPTSQGGDTQYF. CDR3 DNA sequence: TGCGCCAGCAGCCCGACTAGCCAAGGGGGAGATACGCAGTATTTT.

V gene TRBV5-1 combines with J gene TRBJ2-5; D might be TRBD2 (6 bases). CDR3 size: 15 residues. Germline CDR1 and CDR2: SGHRS and YFSETQ. The V and J ends lost 3 bases and 2 bases respectively, with 14 bases between them. DNA for the CDR3: TGCGCCAGCAGCTCCTTCCCGGGGGATCAAGAGACCCAGTACTTC. It is translated as CASSSFPGDQETQYF. The whole variable domain, filled in from reference TRBV5-1 and TRBJ2-5, reads KAGVTQTPRYLIKTRGQQVTLSCSPISGHRSVSWYQQTPGQGLQFLFEYFSETQRNKGNFPGRFSGRQFSNSRSEMNVSTLELGDSALYLCASSSFPGDQETQYFGPGTRLLVL.

In this sample, this clone turned up once. The chain combines TRBV29-1 with TRBJ2-1, with 12 nucleotides matching TRBD2. The CDR3 runs to 16 residues. V trimming: 0 bases; J trimming: 7 bases; junction bases outside the gene matches: 7. Per germline, CDR1 SQVTM and CDR2 ANQGSEA. Here the CDR3 reads CSVEDLASGRVNEQFF. In nucleotides, the CDR3 is TGCAGCGTTGAAGATTTAGCTAGCGGGAGGGTTAATGAGCAGTTCTTC.

The genes are TRBV5-1 and TRBJ1-1; TRBD1 agrees at 7 bases. The CDR3 contains 14 residues. Germline values: CDR1 SGHRS, CDR2 YFSETQ. The V and J ends lost 5 bases and 1 base, in that order; junction bases with no gene match: 5. In nucleotides, the CDR3 is TGCGCCAGCAGGACAGGGAATTGGAACACTGAAGCTTTCTTT. It codes for CASRTGNWNTEAFF.

The gene calls are TRBV6-5 and TRBJ1-5; D might be TRBD1 (5 bases). CDR3 length: 15 amino acids. Germline V gene sequence: CDR1 MNHEY, CDR2 SVGAGI. Trimming pared 6 bases from V and 1 base from J, leaving 13 bases between. CDR3: CASRAGPYSNQPQHF. The CDR3 nucleotides read TGTGCCAGCAGAGCAGGGCCCTACAGCAATCAGCCCCAGCATTTT.

The CDR3 coding sequence is TGTGCCAGCAGCCAAGGGGGAGGGCAAGGCAATCAGCCCCAGCATTTT. Translated: CASSQGGGQGNQPQHF. This chain connects TRBV3-1 (or the pseudogene TRBV3-2) to TRBJ1-5; D ambiguous. With 1 base removed from V and 2 bases from J, the gap between germline ends came to 12 bases. There are 16 residues in the CDR3. The germline gives CDR1 LGHDT, CDR2 YNNKEL (reference sequence).

This clone was recorded a few times. The chain joins TRBV6-2 or TRBV6-3 to TRBJ1-2; 8 nucleotides align to TRBD1. Trimming took 4 bases from V and 4 from J; bases not matched to a gene: 8. This CDR3 spans 15 amino acids. Germline CDR1 reads MNHEY; CDR2 reads SVGEGT. CDR3 residues: CASSSRTGRIYGYTF. CDR3 nucleotides: TGTGCCAGCAGTTCAAGGACAGGGAGGATCTATGGCTACACCTTC.

The chain carries TRBV7-9 and TRBJ2-1, with 10 bases lining up with TRBD2. After removal of 2 bases from V and 5 bases from J, the junction contained 6 bases not matched to a gene. Germline V gene data show CDR1 as SEHNR and CDR2 as FQNEAQ (reference sequence). This CDR3 spans 16 amino acids. DNA of the CDR3: TGTGCCAGCAGCTTATCTAGCGGGAGTTCCCACAATGAGCAGTTCTTC. Amino acids: CASSLSSGSSHNEQFF. Full variable domain (missing parts from reference TRBV7-9 and TRBJ2-1): DTGVSQNPRHKITKRGQNVTFRCDPISEHNRLYWYRQTLGQGPEFLTYFQNEAQLEKSRLLSDRFSAERPKGSFSTLEIQRTEQGDSAMYLCASSLSSGSSHNEQFFGPGTRLTVL.

The chain recombines TRBV19 with TRBJ1-1; the D gene is possibly TRBD1 (5 bases). The germline V gene encodes CDR1 LNHDA and CDR2 SQIVND (reference sequence). Trimming stripped 8 bases from V and 8 bases from J, with 18 bases between. The CDR3 spans 13 residues. The CDR3 spells CASSHGGAGEAFF. The CDR3 DNA reads TGTGCCAGTTCTCACGGTGGGGCCGGGGAAGCTTTCTTT.

The CDR3 DNA reads TGCGCCAGCAGCTTGGTGGGGGGGCGCTCAGAGACCCAGTACTTC. Its translation: CASSLVGGRSETQYF. V usage is TRBV5-1 and J usage is TRBJ2-5; maybe TRBD2 (7 bases). The CDR3 is made up of 15 amino acids. CDR1 is SGHRS, CDR2 YFSETQ, per germline. The V end was cut by 0 bases, the J end by 4 bases, with 13 bases between.

The V call is TRBV7-9, the J call TRBJ2-7, with a weak D call TRBD1 (6 bases). V lost 5 bases and J lost 4, with 15 bases in between. The CDR3 spans 14 residues. CDR1 and CDR2 from the germline V gene are SEHNR and FQNEAQ (reference sequence). CDR3 in amino acids: CASSLNGGSYEQYV. DNA of the CDR3: TGTGCCAGCAGCCTCAATGGGGGCTCTTACGAGCAGTACGTC.

This sequence joins TRBV10-2 and TRBJ2-1; D is uncertain. The germline gives CDR1 WSHSY, CDR2 SAAADI. The CDR3 contains 13 residues. Trimming removed 0 bases at V and 8 bases at J, with 8 bases between. In DNA, the CDR3 is TGCGCCAGCAGTGAGTCGCCGGCGGATGAGCAGTTCTTC. Protein sequence: CASSESPADEQFF.

The chain has TRBV25-1 and TRBJ2-4; D may be TRBD2 (5 bases). CDR1 is MGHDK, CDR2 SYGVNS, per germline. CDR3 length equals 15 residues. V was shortened by 0 bases and J by 2 bases, with 8 bases between the two germline ends. The CDR3 nucleotides are TGTGCCAGCAGTGAATACGGGGAAACCAAAAACATTCAGTACTTC. It yields the protein CASSEYGETKNIQYF.

V is TRBV2 and J is TRBJ1-6; D remains ambiguous. This CDR3 comprises 14 residues. Germline V gene lookup returns CDR1 SNHLY and CDR2 FYNNEI. Between the trimmed V and J ends, which lost 6 bases and 0 bases, there was a span of 6 bases. The CDR3 region has the DNA TGTGCCAGCAGCTCCAGCTCCTATAATTCACCCCTCCACTTT. It translates to CASSSSSYNSPLHF. The entire variable domain, with the rest obtained from reference TRBV2 and TRBJ1-6, is as follows: EPEVTQTPSHQVTQMGQEVILRCVPISNHLYFYWYRQILGQKVEFLVSFYNNEISEKSEIFDDQFSVERPDGSNFTLKIRSTKLEDSAMYFCASSSSSYNSPLHFGNGTRLTVT.

The V call is TRBV2, the J call TRBJ1-1, with a possible D match to TRBD1 (6 bases). The CDR3 is made up of 12 amino acids. Per the germline V gene, CDR1 is SNHLY and CDR2 is FYNNEI. V dropped 4 bases and J dropped 9 bases, with 12 bases sitting between them. The CDR3 loop is CASSGGGLKAFF. CDR3 bases: TGTGCCAGCAGTGGCGGGGGGCTGAAAGCTTTCTTT.

CDR3 residues: CASSLVLAGTYNEQFF. The CDR3 DNA reads as TGCGCCAGCAGCTTGGTACTAGCGGGCACCTACAATGAGCAGTTCTTC. This chain connects TRBV5-1 to TRBJ2-1, with TRBD2 matching over 9 bases. After removal of 0 bases from V and 2 bases from J, the junction contained 3 bases not matched to a gene. The CDR3 length is 16 residues. From germline, CDR1 is SGHRS and CDR2 YFSETQ.

This chain connects TRBV5-1 to TRBJ2-1; possible D gene TRBD1, 5 bases. V lost 0 bases and J lost 6, with 13 bases in between. CDR1 SGHRS and CDR2 YFSETQ come from the germline V gene. This CDR3 comprises 15 residues. In DNA form, the CDR3 reads TGCGCCAGCAGCTTGGGTGGGGCCGACCTCAATGAGCAGTTCTTC. Protein sequence: CASSLGGADLNEQFF.

This clone was recorded only once. The rearrangement joins TRBV7-9 to TRBJ2-3; a weak D match, TRBD1 (5 bases). Trimming stripped 1 base from V and 1 base from J, with 9 bases between. The germline V gene encodes CDR1 SEHNR and CDR2 FQNEAQ (reference sequence). The CDR3 is 15 residues long. DNA of the CDR3: TGTGCCAGCAGCTTAGGACAGCCAGGCACAGATACGCAGTATTTT. Translating it yields CASSLGQPGTDTQYF.

J is TRBJ2-7 and V is TRBV6-2 or TRBV6-3; TRBD2 matches 9 bases. Per the germline V gene, CDR1 is MNHEY and CDR2 is SVGEGT. V lost 5 bases and J lost 3; bases outside the gene matches: 11. This CDR3 comprises 16 residues. CDR3 protein: CASSPRLAGQVYEQYV. The CDR3 DNA reads as TGTGCCAGCAGTCCCCGTCTAGCGGGACAAGTCTACGAGCAGTACGTC.

The CDR3 sequence: CASSQEVREGYEQYF. The CDR3 bases are TGCGCCAGCAGCCAAGAAGTCAGGGAAGGCTACGAGCAGTACTTC. V and J are TRBV4-3 and TRBJ2-7, with TRBD1 as a possible D gene (5 bases). The CDR3 has 15 residues. Trimming shortened V by 0 bases and J by 3 bases, and 12 bases separated the two germline ends. Per germline, CDR1 LGHNA and CDR2 YSLEER.

This clone was detected once. One end of the junction is discordant with germline, which a read error may explain. The chain employs TRBV18 and TRBJ1-3; no definite D call. The germline V gene encodes CDR1 KGHSH and CDR2 LQKENI. The CDR3 runs 14 residues. CDR3 sequence: CASSPAGIGNTIYF. Written as DNA, the CDR3 is TGTGCCAGTTCACCCGCAGGCATCGGAAACACCATATATTTT.

The rearrangement links TRBV19 to TRBJ2-4; possibly TRBD2 for D (5 bases). Germline V lookup: CDR1 LNHDA, CDR2 SQIVND (reference sequence). The CDR3 contains 16 residues. V lost 1 base and J lost 6, with 16 bases in between. CDR3 DNA sequence: TGTGCCAGTAGTATAGGACTGGCGGGCGGTGGAAACATTCAGTACTTC. Protein: CASSIGLAGGGNIQYF.

This chain links TRBV24-1 with TRBJ2-2; no firm D call. The germline V gene encodes CDR1 KGHDR and CDR2 SFDVKD. V was shortened by 2 bases and J by 4 bases, with 4 bases between the two germline ends. The CDR3 contains 13 residues. This CDR3 is CATSDSSTGELFF. DNA for the CDR3: TGTGCCACCAGTGATTCGTCCACCGGGGAGCTGTTTTTT.

J is TRBJ2-2 and V is TRBV9; 8 bases map to TRBD2. With V trimmed by 0 bases and J by 6 bases, 7 bases remained unmatched. The CDR3 spans 16 residues. Germline assignment: CDR1 SGDLS and CDR2 YYNGEE. The CDR3 nucleotides are TGTGCCAGCAGCGTAGCCTTGGGCGGGAGGCCCGGGGAGCTGTTTTTT. Residues: CASSVALGGRPGELFF. The complete variable domain, with remaining parts taken from reference TRBV9 and TRBJ2-2, reads DSGVTQTPKHLITATGQRVTLRCSPRSGDLSVYWYQQSLDQGLQFLIQYYNGEERAKGNILERFSAQQFPDLHSELNLSSLELGDSALYFCASSVALGGRPGELFFGEGSRLTVL.